The 7 T cell receptor beta chains reported below all come from one sample, sequenced in a study of blood T cell repertoires in COVID-19. Libraries were prepared by immunoSEQ multiplex PCR; TCRdb keeps only in-frame clonotypes and omits some of them. The repertoire holds about 180,000 clones, with about 80% as singletons. The material sequenced was peripheral blood. The origin of the receptors is a man in his 70s with active or convalescent COVID-19.

The chain combines TRBV6-5 with TRBJ2-5; tentative D call: TRBD1 (6 bases). V lost 6 bases and J lost 2, with 16 bases in between. CDR1 MNHEY and CDR2 SVGAGI come from the germline V gene. The CDR3 is 15 amino acids. CDR3 bases: TGTGCCAGCAGAATAAGGGGACACCTACAAGAGACCCAGTACTTC. Protein: CASRIRGHLQETQYF.

The chain has TRBV12-3 or TRBV12-4 and TRBJ2-3; D might be TRBD1 (5 bases). V gave up 4 bases and J gave up 4 bases, with 9 bases separating them. CDR3 length equals 13 residues. The CDR3 DNA sequence: TGTGCCAGCAGTTCCCAGGGCCCAGATACGCAGTATTTT. It yields the protein CASSSQGPDTQYF.

This clone was counted a few times. The chain employs TRBV4-1 and TRBJ2-7; 10 bases fit TRBD2. The CDR3 runs to 16 residues. The germline V gene has CDR1 MGHRA and CDR2 YSYEKL. Trimming removed 1 base from V and 4 bases from J; junction bases left unmatched: 7. The CDR3 sequence: CASSQALSGRRYEQYF. In DNA, the CDR3 is TGCGCCAGCAGCCAAGCCCTTAGCGGGAGGCGGTACGAGCAGTACTTC.

The V and J genes are TRBV18 and TRBJ1-1; weak D call: TRBD1 (6 bases). V lost 4 bases, J lost 3 bases, and 15 bases lay in between. The CDR3 runs to 15 residues. CDR1 and CDR2 (germline): KGHSH, LQKENI. CDR3 amino acids: CASSRTWGLDTEAFF. The CDR3 DNA follows: TGTGCCAGCTCACGAACCTGGGGGCTGGACACTGAAGCTTTCTTT.

The chain employs TRBV29-1 and TRBJ1-2; 10 bases align to TRBD1. The trim removed 4 bases at V and 3 bases at J, leaving 5 bases unmatched. The CDR3 has 14 amino acids. Germline V lookup: CDR1 SQVTM, CDR2 ANQGSEA. This chain's CDR3 is CSVAGQGGYYGYTF. For the CDR3, the DNA is TGCAGCGTTGCCGGACAGGGGGGTTACTATGGCTACACCTTC.

J is TRBJ2-2 and V is TRBV10-1; 7 bases are shared with TRBD2. CDR1 WNHNN and CDR2 SYGVQD come from the germline V gene (reference sequence). This CDR3 contains 14 residues. V dropped 6 bases and J dropped 7; count of bases not matched to a gene: 8. The CDR3 nucleotides read TGCGCCAGCAGCAGCGGGGCCTTCAGCGGGGAGCTGTTTTTT. Its protein product is CASSSGAFSGELFF.

J is TRBJ1-5 and V is TRBV27; D is ambiguous. Germline V gene data show CDR1 as MNHEY and CDR2 as SMNVEV (reference sequence). This CDR3 region has 12 residues. Trimming took off 8 bases at V and 1 base at J, with 6 bases between the two ends. The CDR3 reads CASWESNQPQHF. CDR3 nucleotides: TGTGCCAGCTGGGAGAGCAATCAGCCCCAGCATTTT.